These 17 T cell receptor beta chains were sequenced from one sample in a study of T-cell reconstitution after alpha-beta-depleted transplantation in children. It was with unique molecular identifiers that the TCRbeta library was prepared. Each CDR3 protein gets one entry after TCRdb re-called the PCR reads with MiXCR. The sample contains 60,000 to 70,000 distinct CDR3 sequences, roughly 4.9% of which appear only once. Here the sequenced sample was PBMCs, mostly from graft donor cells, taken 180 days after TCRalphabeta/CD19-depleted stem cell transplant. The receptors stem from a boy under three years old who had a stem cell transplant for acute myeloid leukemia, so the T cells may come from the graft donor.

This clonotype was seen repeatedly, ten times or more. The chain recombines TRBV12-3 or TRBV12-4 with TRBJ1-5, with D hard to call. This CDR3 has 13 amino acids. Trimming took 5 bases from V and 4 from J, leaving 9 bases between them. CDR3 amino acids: CASSVEGNQPQHF. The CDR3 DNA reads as TGTGCCAGCAGTGTCGAGGGTAATCAGCCCCAGCATTTT.

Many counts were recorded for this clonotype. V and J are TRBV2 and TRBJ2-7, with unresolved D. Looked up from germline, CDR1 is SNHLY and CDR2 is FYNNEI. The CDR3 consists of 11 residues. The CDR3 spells CASSEKRILHV. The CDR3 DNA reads TGTGCCAGCAGTGAGAAAAGGATTTTGCACGTC.

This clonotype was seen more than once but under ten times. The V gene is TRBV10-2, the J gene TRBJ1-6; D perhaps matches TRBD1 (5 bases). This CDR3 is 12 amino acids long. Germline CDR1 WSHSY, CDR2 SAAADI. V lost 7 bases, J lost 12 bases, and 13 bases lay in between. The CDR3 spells CASNLGPGPLHF. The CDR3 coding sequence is TGCGCCAGCAACCTGGGACCGGGACCCCTCCACTTT.

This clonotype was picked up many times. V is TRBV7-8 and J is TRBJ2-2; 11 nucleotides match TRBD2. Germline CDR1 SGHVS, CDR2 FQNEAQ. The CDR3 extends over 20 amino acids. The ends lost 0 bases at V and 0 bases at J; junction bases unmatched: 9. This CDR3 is CASSLARLAGTGTNTGELFF. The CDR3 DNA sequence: TGTGCCAGCAGCTTAGCGAGACTAGCGGGGACAGGAACGAACACCGGGGAGCTGTTTTTT.

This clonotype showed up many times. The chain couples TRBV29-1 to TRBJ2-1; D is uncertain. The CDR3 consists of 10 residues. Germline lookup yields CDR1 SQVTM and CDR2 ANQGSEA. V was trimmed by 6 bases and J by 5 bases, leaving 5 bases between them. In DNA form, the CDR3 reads TGCAGCGTCCTTCACAATGAGCAGTTCTTC. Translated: CSVLHNEQFF.

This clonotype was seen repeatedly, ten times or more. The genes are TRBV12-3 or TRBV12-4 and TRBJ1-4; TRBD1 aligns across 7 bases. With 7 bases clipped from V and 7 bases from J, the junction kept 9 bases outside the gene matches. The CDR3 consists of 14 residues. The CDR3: CASISGGASEKLFF. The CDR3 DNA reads TGTGCCAGCATCTCAGGGGGGGCTAGTGAAAAACTGTTTTTT.

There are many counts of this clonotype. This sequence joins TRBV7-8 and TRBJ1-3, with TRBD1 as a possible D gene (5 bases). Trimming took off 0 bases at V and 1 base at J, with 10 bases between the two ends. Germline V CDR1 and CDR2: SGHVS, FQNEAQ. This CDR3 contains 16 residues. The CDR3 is CASSLALGTSGNTIYF. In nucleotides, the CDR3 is TGTGCCAGCAGCTTAGCGTTGGGGACTTCTGGAAACACCATATATTTT.

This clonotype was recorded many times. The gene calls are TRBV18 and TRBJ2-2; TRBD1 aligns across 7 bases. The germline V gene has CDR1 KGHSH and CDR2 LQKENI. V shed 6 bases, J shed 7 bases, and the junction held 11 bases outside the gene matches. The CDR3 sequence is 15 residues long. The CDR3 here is CASSRTGQPSGELFF. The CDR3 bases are TGTGCCAGCTCTCGAACGGGACAGCCGAGCGGGGAGCTGTTTTTT. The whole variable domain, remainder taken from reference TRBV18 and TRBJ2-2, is NAGVMQNPRHLVRRRGQEARLRCSPMKGHSHVYWYRQLPEEGLKFMVYLQKENIIDESGMPKERFSAEFPKEGPSILRIQQVVRGDSAAYFCASSRTGQPSGELFFGEGSRLTVL.

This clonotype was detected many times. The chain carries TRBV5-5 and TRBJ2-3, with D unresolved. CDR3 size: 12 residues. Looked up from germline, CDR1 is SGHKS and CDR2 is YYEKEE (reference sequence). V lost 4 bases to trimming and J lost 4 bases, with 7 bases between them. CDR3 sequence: CASSQPPDTQYF. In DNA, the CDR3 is TGTGCCAGCAGCCAACCGCCAGATACGCAGTATTTT.

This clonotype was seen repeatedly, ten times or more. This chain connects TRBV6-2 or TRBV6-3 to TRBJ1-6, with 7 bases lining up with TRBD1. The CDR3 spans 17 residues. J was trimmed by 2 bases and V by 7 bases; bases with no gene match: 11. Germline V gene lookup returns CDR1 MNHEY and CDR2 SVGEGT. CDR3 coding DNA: TGTGCCAGCACCCCCGGGACAGCCACTGCCTATAATTCACCCCTCCACTTT. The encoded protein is CASTPGTATAYNSPLHF.

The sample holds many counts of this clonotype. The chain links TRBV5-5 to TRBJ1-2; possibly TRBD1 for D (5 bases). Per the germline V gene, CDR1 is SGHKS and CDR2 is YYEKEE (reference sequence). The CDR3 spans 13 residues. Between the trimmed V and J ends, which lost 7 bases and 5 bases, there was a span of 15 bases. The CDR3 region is CASGRWGFYGYTF. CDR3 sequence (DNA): TGTGCCAGCGGGCGGTGGGGGTTTTATGGCTACACCTTC.

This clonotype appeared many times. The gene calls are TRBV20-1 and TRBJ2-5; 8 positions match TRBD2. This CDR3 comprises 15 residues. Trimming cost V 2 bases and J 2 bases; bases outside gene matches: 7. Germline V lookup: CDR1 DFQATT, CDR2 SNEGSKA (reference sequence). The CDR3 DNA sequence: TGCAGTGCTAGACCAATAGCGGGGCCTCAAGAGACCCAGTACTTC. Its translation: CSARPIAGPQETQYF.

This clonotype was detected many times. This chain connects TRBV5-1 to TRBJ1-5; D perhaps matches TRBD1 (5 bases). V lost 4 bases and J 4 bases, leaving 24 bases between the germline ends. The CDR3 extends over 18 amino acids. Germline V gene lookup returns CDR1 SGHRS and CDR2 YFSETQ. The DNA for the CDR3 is TGCGCCAGCAGCCATTTACCCTCTGACAGTCCTCTGAATCAGCCCCAGCATTTT. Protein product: CASSHLPSDSPLNQPQHF.

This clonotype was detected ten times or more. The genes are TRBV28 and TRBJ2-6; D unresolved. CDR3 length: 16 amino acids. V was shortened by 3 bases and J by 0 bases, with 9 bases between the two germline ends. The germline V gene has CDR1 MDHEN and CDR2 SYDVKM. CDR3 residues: CASSFVKLSGANVLTF. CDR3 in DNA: TGTGCCAGCAGTTTTGTGAAGCTCTCTGGGGCCAACGTCCTGACTTTC.

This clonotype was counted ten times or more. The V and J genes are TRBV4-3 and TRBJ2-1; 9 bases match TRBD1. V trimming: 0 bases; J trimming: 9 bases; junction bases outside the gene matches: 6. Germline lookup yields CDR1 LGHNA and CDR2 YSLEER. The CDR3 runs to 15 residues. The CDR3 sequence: CASSQEGQGFGEQFF. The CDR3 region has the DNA TGCGCCAGCAGCCAAGAGGGACAGGGATTTGGTGAGCAGTTCTTC.

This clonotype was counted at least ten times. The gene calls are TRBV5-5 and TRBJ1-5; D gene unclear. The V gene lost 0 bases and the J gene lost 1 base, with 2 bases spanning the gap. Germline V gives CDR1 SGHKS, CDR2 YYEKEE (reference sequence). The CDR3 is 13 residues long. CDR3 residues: CASSLDSNQPQHF. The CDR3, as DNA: TGTGCCAGCAGCTTGGACAGCAATCAGCCCCAGCATTTT.

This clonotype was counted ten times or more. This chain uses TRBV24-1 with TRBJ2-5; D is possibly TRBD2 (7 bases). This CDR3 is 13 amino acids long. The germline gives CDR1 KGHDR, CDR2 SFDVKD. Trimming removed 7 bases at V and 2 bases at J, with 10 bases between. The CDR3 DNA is TGTGCCACCAGAGGGGGGGGGCAAGAGACCCAGTACTTC. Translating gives CATRGGGQETQYF.